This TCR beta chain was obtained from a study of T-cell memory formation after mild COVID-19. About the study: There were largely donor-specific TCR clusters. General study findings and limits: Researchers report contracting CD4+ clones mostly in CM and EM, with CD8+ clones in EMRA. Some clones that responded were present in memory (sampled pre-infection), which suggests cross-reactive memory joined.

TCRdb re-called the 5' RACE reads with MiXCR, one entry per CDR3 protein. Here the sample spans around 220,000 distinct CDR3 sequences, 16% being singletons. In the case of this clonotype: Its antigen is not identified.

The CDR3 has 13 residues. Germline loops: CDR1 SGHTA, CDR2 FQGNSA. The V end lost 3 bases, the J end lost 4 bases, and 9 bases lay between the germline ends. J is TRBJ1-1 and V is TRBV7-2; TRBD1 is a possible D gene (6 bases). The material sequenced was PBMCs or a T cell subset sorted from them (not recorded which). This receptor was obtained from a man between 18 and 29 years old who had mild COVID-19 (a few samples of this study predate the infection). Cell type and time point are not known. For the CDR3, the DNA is TGTGCCAGCAGCTTCTACAGGGCCACTGAAGCTTTCTTT. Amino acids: CASSFYRATEAFF.